This is a list of T cell receptor beta chains from one sample in a study of cytomegalovirus exposure and HLA in healthy donors. Method: immunoSEQ multiplex PCR; TCRdb's copy keeps in-frame clones and lacks some. The table has 180,000 or so clones, about four fifths seen once; the top ten hold 1.5%. The sequenced material came from PBMCs. These receptor sequences come from a man aged 40-55 years in good health and CMV-seronegative. Each CDR3 is given with its conserved first and last residue. D genes are given only for firm matches. Clone size, where shown, is once, few, many, or a class for clones that have expanded.

J gene: TRBJ1-2
D gene: TRBD1
clone size: .
V gene: TRBV27
CDR3 protein: CASSRQGLDYGYTF
CDR3 DNA: TGTGCCAGCAGCCGACAGGGTCTAGACTATGGCTACACCTTC

J gene: TRBJ1-6
D gene: .
clone size: .
V gene: TRBV7-2
CDR3 protein: CASSLEGSFGYNSPLHF
CDR3 DNA: TGTGCCAGCAGCTTAGAAGGTTCGTTCGGGTATAATTCACCCCTCCACTTT

J gene: TRBJ1-5
D gene: .
clone size: .
V gene: TRBV30
CDR3 protein: CAWSLGVRNQPQHF
CDR3 DNA: TGTGCCTGGAGTCTGGGAGTTAGGAATCAGCCCCAGCATTTT

J gene: TRBJ1-1
D gene: TRBD1
clone size: .
V gene: TRBV14
CDR3 protein: CASSRQGRNTEAFF
CDR3 DNA: TGTGCCAGCAGCCGACAGGGGAGGAACACTGAAGCTTTCTTT

J gene: TRBJ1-2
D gene: .
clone size: few
V gene: TRBV28
CDR3 protein: CASSSGTLEHYGYTF
CDR3 DNA: TGTGCCAGCAGTTCCGGGACATTAGAACACTATGGCTACACCTTC

J gene: TRBJ2-5
D gene: .
clone size: few
V gene: TRBV7-2
CDR3 protein: CASSPGGRTQETQYF
CDR3 DNA: TGTGCCAGCAGCCCCGGGGGGCGAACCCAAGAGACCCAGTACTTC

J gene: TRBJ2-5
D gene: .
clone size: .
V gene: TRBV2
CDR3 protein: CASSEARGRGGETQYF
CDR3 DNA: TGTGCCAGCAGTGAAGCGCGAGGTCGGGGAGGAGAGACCCAGTACTTC

J gene: TRBJ2-1
D gene: .
clone size: .
V gene: TRBV6-5
CDR3 protein: CASSPRSSAGIEQFF
CDR3 DNA: TGTGCCAGCAGCCCGAGGAGCAGCGCCGGCATCGAGCAGTTCTTC

J gene: TRBJ2-2
D gene: .
clone size: .
V gene: TRBV30
CDR3 protein: CAWSVTGAGELFF
CDR3 DNA: TGTGCCTGGAGTGTAACGGGGGCCGGGGAGCTGTTTTTT

J gene: TRBJ1-3
D gene: .
clone size: .
V gene: TRBV18
CDR3 protein: CASSPPRGRSGNTIYF
CDR3 DNA: TGTGCCAGCTCACCACCGCGGGGGCGCTCTGGAAACACCATATATTTT

J gene: TRBJ2-3
D gene: .
clone size: .
V gene: TRBV6-5
CDR3 protein: CASRTGTDTQYF
CDR3 DNA: TGTGCCAGCAGAACAGGGACAGATACGCAGTATTTT

J gene: TRBJ2-7
D gene: .
clone size: .
V gene: TRBV2
CDR3 protein: CASSAGSFSYEQYF
CDR3 DNA: TGTGCCAGCAGTGCAGGGTCTTTTTCCTACGAGCAGTACTTC

J gene: TRBJ1-1
D gene: TRBD1
clone size: .
V gene: TRBV19
CDR3 protein: CASAPYRGGAEAFF
CDR3 DNA: TGTGCCAGCGCCCCTTACAGGGGTGGAGCTGAAGCTTTCTTT

J gene: TRBJ2-1
D gene: .
clone size: .
V gene: TRBV29-1
CDR3 protein: CSVAGGGSYNEQFF
CDR3 DNA: TGCAGCGTTGCGGGCGGAGGCTCCTACAATGAGCAGTTCTTC

J gene: TRBJ2-7
D gene: .
clone size: .
V gene: TRBV4-3
CDR3 protein: CASSQDLGGASGTYEQYF
CDR3 DNA: TGCGCCAGCAGCCAAGATCTAGGCGGAGCGAGCGGTACCTACGAGCAGTACTTC

J gene: TRBJ2-7
D gene: TRBD1
clone size: .
V gene: TRBV27
CDR3 protein: CASSTPGQGLNEQYF
CDR3 DNA: TGTGCCAGCAGTACACCGGGACAGGGGTTGAACGAGCAGTACTTC

J gene: TRBJ2-3
D gene: TRBD1
clone size: .
V gene: TRBV13
CDR3 protein: CASTPRSRGRTDTQYF
CDR3 DNA: TGTGCCAGCACACCGAGGAGCAGGGGGCGCACAGATACGCAGTATTTT

J gene: TRBJ1-4
D gene: TRBD1
clone size: .
V gene: TRBV28
CDR3 protein: CASIDRGVPLPIGELFF
CDR3 DNA: TGTGCCAGCATCGACAGGGGTGTTCCCCTTCCAATCGGGGAACTGTTTTTT

J gene: TRBJ1-1
D gene: .
clone size: .
V gene: TRBV2
CDR3 protein: CASPTGDSLSRETEAFF
CDR3 DNA: TGTGCCAGCCCCACGGGTGACAGTCTGTCGCGTGAGACTGAAGCTTTCTTT

J gene: TRBJ2-3
D gene: TRBD2
clone size: .
V gene: TRBV4-1
CDR3 protein: CASSQAYRGGGNTDTQYF
CDR3 DNA: TGCGCCAGCAGCCAAGCCTACCGCGGCGGGGGGAACACAGATACGCAGTATTTT

J gene: TRBJ2-4
D gene: .
clone size: .
V gene: TRBV7-2
CDR3 protein: CASSLARVNIQYF
CDR3 DNA: TGTGCCAGCAGCTTAGCGCGGGTAAACATTCAGTACTTC

J gene: TRBJ2-3
D gene: TRBD2
clone size: .
V gene: TRBV30
CDR3 protein: CAWSQGLADTQYF
CDR3 DNA: TGTGCCTGGAGTCAAGGACTAGCAGATACGCAGTATTTT